These T cell receptor beta chains were read from a single sample in a study of post-analysis software for immune sequencing data. TCRdb used MiXCR to reprocess the PCR reads, holding one entry per CDR3 protein. The sample lists fewer than 900,000 distinct CDR3 sequences, 35% to 55% seen once, with around 4.7% in the top ten. Sample: blood. These receptors all stem from a girl between 10 and 17 years old with multiple sclerosis. The CDR3 runs from the conserved cysteine through the conserved F or W. A D gene is named only where the DNA matches it firmly. Not all rows give a size; the values are once, few, many and, for expanded clones, a class.

d_call	j_call	v_call	clone_size	cdr3_nt	cdr3_aa
NA	TRBJ2-1	TRBV6-5	few	TGTGCCAGCAGTTACTCGAAAGAAAGCGCGCCTGGAAATGAGCAGTTCTTC	CASSYSKESAPGNEQFF
NA	TRBJ1-2	TRBV5-1	few	TGCGCCAGCAGCAAAGACGACAGGAAGGATGGCTACACCTTC	CASSKDDRKDGYTF
NA	TRBJ2-5	TRBV6-4	few	TGTGCCAGCCGGGCTCATCAAGAGACCCAGTACTTC	CASRAHQETQYF
TRBD1	TRBJ1-1	TRBV6-1	NA	TGTGCCAGCAGTGAGAGGCAGGGGGACACTGAAGCTTTCTTT	CASSERQGDTEAFF
NA	TRBJ2-5	TRBV3-1	NA	TGTGCCAGCAGCCCGGGCCCAGGAGGAGCAGAGACCCAGTACTTC	CASSPGPGGAETQYF
NA	TRBJ1-2	TRBV19	NA	TGTGCCAGTAGCCCCTCGGACGGAACAATCGAACTATATGGCTGCACCTTC	CASSPSDGTIELYGCTF
TRBD2	TRBJ2-1	TRBV24-1	NA	TGTGCCACCAGTGATTTGCCGGGAGGAAGCTCCTACAATGAGCAGTTCTTC	CATSDLPGGSSYNEQFF
TRBD2	TRBJ2-3	TRBV5-1	NA	TGCGCCAGCAGCTTAGCGGGGGCCCATACGCAGTATTTT	CASSLAGAHTQYF
NA	TRBJ1-1	TRBV14	NA	TGTGCCAGCAGCCAAGCTGGAAAAGGATCCACTGAAGCTTTCTTT	CASSQAGKGSTEAFF
NA	TRBJ2-3	TRBV14	NA	TGTGCCAGCAGCCAACCAGCGAGCACAGATACGCAGTATTTT	CASSQPASTDTQYF
TRBD1	TRBJ2-7	TRBV4-1	NA	TGCGCCAGCAGCCAAGTGGGACAGGGTGCCGAGCAGTACTTC	CASSQVGQGAEQYF
NA	TRBJ2-4	TRBV6-5	NA	TGTGCCAGCAGCACAGATCCCAAAAACATTCAGTACTTC	CASSTDPKNIQYF
TRBD2	TRBJ2-7	TRBV27	NA	TGTGCCAGCGGGGTAGCGGGAGGTTCTTTCTACGAGCAGTACTTC	CASGVAGGSFYEQYF
NA	TRBJ2-6	TRBV7-9	few	TGTGCCAGCAGCATTATCGGGGCGTTGGCCAACGTCCTGACTTTC	CASSIIGALANVLTF
NA	TRBJ2-7	TRBV9	NA	TGTGCCAGCAGCGCGGGGGCGGCCCCCTACGAGCAGTACTTC	CASSAGAAPYEQYF
NA	TRBJ2-7	TRBV28	many	TGTGCCAGCGGCTACGAGCAGTACTTC	CASGYEQYF